These 8 T cell receptor beta chains were sequenced from one sample in a study of circulating tumor DNA in untreated peripheral T-cell lymphoma. Profiling relied on immunoSEQ multiplex PCR, and the TCRdb table lists in-frame clones only, not all of them. The repertoire has 5,000 to 7,000 clones, more than 55% of them found once; the top ten carry about 55%. The sequenced sample was tumor tissue. The receptors were gathered from a human donor with peripheral T-cell lymphoma.

The chain links TRBV6-8 to TRBJ1-5; perhaps TRBD1 as D (6 bases). CDR3 length: 15 residues. CDR1 MNHGY and CDR2 SAAAGT come from the germline V gene. Trimming shortened V by 5 bases and J by 6 bases, and 17 bases separated the two germline ends. The CDR3 loop reads CASSQTGYSSQPQHF. In nucleotides, the CDR3 is TGTGCCAGCAGTCAAACAGGGTATTCGAGTCAGCCCCAGCATTTT.

This clone was observed a few times. The chain combines TRBV29-1 with TRBJ2-2, with 9 bases aligning to TRBD1. The germline gives CDR1 SQVTM, CDR2 ANQGSEA. The CDR3 covers 14 residues. Trimming took 6 bases from V and 4 from J; bases not matched to a gene: 6. The CDR3 DNA reads as TGCAGCGTGAACAGGGGGCCCAGCACCGGGGAGCTGTTTTTT. Its translation is CSVNRGPSTGELFF.

The DNA for the CDR3 is TGCGCCAGCAGCTTGAGGCCAGCGATGAACACTGAAGCTTTCTTT. Residues: CASSLRPAMNTEAFF. V and J are TRBV5-1 and TRBJ1-1; D ambiguous. The CDR3 is made up of 15 amino acids. Between the trimmed V and J ends, which lost 1 base and 0 bases, there was a span of 10 bases. CDR1 is SGHRS and CDR2 is YFSETQ in the germline V gene. Full variable domain (remainder filled in from reference TRBV5-1 and TRBJ1-1): KAGVTQTPRYLIKTRGQQVTLSCSPISGHRSVSWYQQTPGQGLQFLFEYFSETQRNKGNFPGRFSGRQFSNSRSEMNVSTLELGDSALYLCASSLRPAMNTEAFFGQGTRLTVV.

The rearrangement uses TRBV5-1 and TRBJ2-1; 10 bases match TRBD2. This CDR3 region has 15 residues. J gave up 7 bases and V 5 bases, and 9 bases lay outside the gene matches. CDR1 and CDR2 (germline): SGHRS, YFSETQ. The CDR3 sequence is CASSLAGGPGNEQFF. The CDR3 DNA is TGCGCCAGCAGTTTAGCGGGGGGACCCGGGAATGAGCAGTTCTTC.

As for this clone: One end of the junction does not line up with germline, which may come from a read error. V and J are TRBV6-8 and TRBJ2-7, with 7 positions matching TRBD2. The CDR3 spans 17 residues. Germline V gene sequence: CDR1 MNHGY, CDR2 SAAAGT. CDR3 coding DNA: TGTGCCAGCAGTGACTCTGACTATAGACTAGCCGAGTACGAGCAGTACTTC. This translates into CASSDSDYRLAEYEQYF.

The chain is built from TRBV18 and TRBJ2-5, with 12 bases matching TRBD2. J was trimmed by 1 base and V by 2 bases; bases with no gene match: 5. The CDR3 spans 17 residues. Per germline, CDR1 KGHSH and CDR2 LQKENI. CDR3 coding DNA: TGTGCCAGCTCACCAACTAGCGGGGGGCCAACCCAAGAGACCCAGTACTTC. This translates into CASSPTSGGPTQETQYF.

This clone was seen a few times. Germline is not matched at one junction end, which may reflect a read error. The chain employs TRBV19 and TRBJ1-2; D gene unclear. This CDR3 contains 13 residues. Looked up from germline, CDR1 is LNHDA and CDR2 is SQIVND (reference sequence). For the CDR3, the DNA is TGTGCCAGTAGTATCGACAACCTCTATGGCTACACCTTT. Amino acid sequence: CASSIDNLYGYTF.

The chain has TRBV5-1 and TRBJ2-1, with D tentatively TRBD2 (5 bases). This CDR3 region has 16 residues. CDR1 SGHRS and CDR2 YFSETQ come from the germline V gene. V lost 0 bases to trimming and J lost 0 bases, with 10 bases between them. The CDR3 spells CASSLAPADSYNEQFF. CDR3 in DNA: TGCGCCAGCAGCTTGGCCCCAGCGGACTCCTACAATGAGCAGTTCTTC. The complete variable domain, with remaining parts taken from reference TRBV5-1 and TRBJ2-1, reads KAGVTQTPRYLIKTRGQQVTLSCSPISGHRSVSWYQQTPGQGLQFLFEYFSETQRNKGNFPGRFSGRQFSNSRSEMNVSTLELGDSALYLCASSLAPADSYNEQFFGPGTRLTVL.